Below are 24 T cell receptor beta chains sequenced from a single sample in a study of cytomegalovirus exposure and HLA in healthy donors. The PCR made use of 60 Vbeta and 13 Jbeta primers. Generated by immunoSEQ multiplex PCR, the TCRdb table keeps only in-frame clones and is missing some. The data hold some 74,000 clones, with around 80% observed a single time. The specimen sequenced was PBMCs. The receptors shown here come from a male donor in good health and CMV-seronegative.

The genes are TRBV9 and TRBJ2-3, with TRBD1 matching 7 bases. V trimming: 0 bases; J trimming: 2 bases; junction bases outside the gene matches: 3. Germline CDR1 is SGDLS and CDR2 is YYNGEE. This CDR3 has 15 amino acids. Here the CDR3 reads CASSVGGGLTDTQYF. In DNA, the CDR3 is TGTGCCAGCAGCGTAGGAGGGGGCCTCACAGATACGCAGTATTTT.

This chain joins TRBV19 and TRBJ1-4; 9 bases agree with TRBD1. The CDR3 totals 13 residues. J was trimmed by 8 bases and V by 9 bases; bases with no gene match: 7. The germline CDR1 and CDR2 sequences are LNHDA and SQIVND (reference sequence). The CDR3 sequence: CASHRGRGEKLFF. CDR3 nucleotide sequence: TGTGCCAGCCACAGGGGGCGGGGAGAAAAACTGTTTTTT.

This clone has a handful of counts. In nucleotides, the CDR3 is TGTGCCAGCAGCGAAACAGCCGCAAGCTCCTATAATTCACCCCTCCACTTT. Residues: CASSETAASSYNSPLHF. The J gene is TRBJ1-6, the V gene TRBV9; D is uncertain. Trimming shortened V by 3 bases and J by 0 bases, and 13 bases separated the two germline ends. This CDR3 has 17 residues. Germline assignment: CDR1 SGDLS and CDR2 YYNGEE.

This clone was observed a single time. The CDR3 sequence: CASSDSTYGYTF. Here the CDR3 DNA reads TGTGCCAGCAGCGACAGCACCTATGGCTACACCTTC. This chain connects TRBV4-2 to TRBJ1-2; TRBD1 is a possible D gene (5 bases). The CDR3 sequence is 12 residues long. Between the trimmed V and J ends, which lost 5 bases and 4 bases, there was a span of 8 bases. Per the germline V gene, CDR1 is LGHNA and CDR2 is YNFKEQ.

CDR3 sequence: CASSYSWSGVNGYTF. The CDR3 nucleotides read TGTGCCAGCAGTTACTCGTGGTCAGGGGTTAATGGCTACACCTTC. V usage is TRBV6-6 and J usage is TRBJ1-2; TRBD1 might be the D (6 bases). The CDR3 consists of 15 residues. The V gene lost 0 bases and the J gene lost 6 bases, with 14 bases spanning the gap. Looked up from germline, CDR1 is MNHNY and CDR2 is SVGAGI (reference sequence).

The rearrangement uses TRBV7-9 and TRBJ2-1; the D is unclear. V was pared by 5 bases and J by 8 bases, with 10 bases between. The CDR3 is made up of 12 amino acids. Germline V CDR1 and CDR2: SEHNR, FQNEAQ (reference sequence). The CDR3 region has the DNA TGTGCCAGCAGCCGGGTTCAACATGAGCAGTTCTTC. Its protein is CASSRVQHEQFF.

The rearrangement joins TRBV15 to TRBJ2-5; TRBD1 agrees at 10 bases. Trimming took 0 bases from V and 4 from J; bases not matched to a gene: 2. The CDR3 runs to 15 residues. Per the germline V gene, CDR1 is LNHNV and CDR2 is YYDKDF (reference sequence). CDR3 DNA: TGTGCCACCAGCAGAGATAGGGACAGGGGAGAGACCCAGTACTTC. It codes for CATSRDRDRGETQYF.

This chain connects TRBV5-1 to TRBJ1-3; possibly TRBD1 for D (6 bases). Trimming shortened V by 3 bases and J by 4 bases, and 11 bases separated the two germline ends. CDR1 and CDR2 from the germline V gene are SGHRS and YFSETQ. The CDR3 is 14 amino acids. CDR3: CASSSTGSGNTIYF. The CDR3 DNA is TGCGCCAGCAGCTCAACAGGGTCGGGAAACACCATATATTTT.

V gene TRBV2 combines with J gene TRBJ2-1, with 9 bases aligning to TRBD2. V was pared by 2 bases and J by 7 bases, with 6 bases of the junction left unmatched. CDR3 length: 15 residues. The V gene's germline CDR1 is SNHLY and CDR2 FYNNEI. For the CDR3, the DNA is TGTGCCAGCAGTGAATTGCGGGGGGGCGGAAATGAGCAGTTCTTC. This encodes CASSELRGGGNEQFF.

In the case of this clone: At one end the junction does not follow the germline gene, possibly because of a read error. J is TRBJ1-5 and V is TRBV27, with TRBD1 identical over 7 bases. CDR1 and CDR2 from the germline V gene are MNHEY and SMNVEV (reference sequence). The CDR3 length is 16 residues. CDR3 sequence reads: CASSLRSRQGGQPQNF. In nucleotides, the CDR3 is TGTGCCAGCAGTCTCAGAAGCCGACAGGGCGGTCAGCCCCAGAATTTT.

This chain uses TRBV5-1 with TRBJ1-1; 7 nucleotides line up with TRBD1. This CDR3 comprises 14 residues. With V trimmed by 4 bases and J by 5 bases, 8 bases remained unmatched. CDR1 and CDR2 from the germline V gene are SGHRS and YFSETQ. CDR3 sequence reads: CASSQDRVVTEAFF. The CDR3 nucleotides read TGCGCCAGCAGCCAAGACAGGGTAGTAACTGAAGCTTTCTTT.

The V and J genes are TRBV11-3 and TRBJ2-1; D is uncertain. V dropped 0 bases and J dropped 9 bases, with 9 bases sitting between them. The length of the CDR3 is 13 residues. Germline V lookup: CDR1 SGHNT, CDR2 YENEEA. The CDR3 reads CASSLDNLSEQFF. CDR3 DNA sequence: TGTGCCAGCAGCTTAGACAACCTTAGTGAGCAGTTCTTC.

This clone was recorded a few times. V is TRBV6-6 and J is TRBJ2-3; TRBD1 agrees at 10 bases. V shed 5 bases and J 5 bases; nucleotides not matched to a gene: 7. This CDR3 region has 15 residues. Germline-derived CDR1 and CDR2 are MNHNY and SVGAGI (reference sequence). The CDR3: CASSDGTGVEDTQYF. The CDR3 nucleotides are TGTGCCAGCAGTGACGGGACAGGGGTTGAAGATACGCAGTATTTT.

The rearrangement links TRBV9 to TRBJ2-2, with 9 bases that match TRBD2. The CDR3 sequence is 19 residues long. Germline CDR1 and CDR2: SGDLS and YYNGEE. Trimming at V came to 4 bases and at J to 0 bases, leaving 13 bases not matched to a gene. DNA of the CDR3: TGTGCCAGCAGCCCTCGGGCGGGGGGGAAACTATCGAACACCGGGGAGCTGTTTTTT. It specifies CASSPRAGGKLSNTGELFF. Complete variable domain (other parts from reference TRBV9 and TRBJ2-2): DSGVTQTPKHLITATGQRVTLRCSPRSGDLSVYWYQQSLDQGLQFLIQYYNGEERAKGNILERFSAQQFPDLHSELNLSSLELGDSALYFCASSPRAGGKLSNTGELFFGEGSRLTVL.

This clone was detected once. The genes are TRBV6-5 and TRBJ1-3; D remains unclear. CDR1 and CDR2 from the germline V gene are MNHEY and SVGAGI. V was pared by 5 bases and J by 3 bases, with 11 bases between. This CDR3 has 14 residues. Here the CDR3 DNA reads TGTGCCAGCAGTCGCACGAGTGTTGGAAACACCATATATTTT. Its translation: CASSRTSVGNTIYF.

The chain links TRBV14 to TRBJ2-7, with 7 nucleotides matching TRBD1. The CDR3 loop spans 16 amino acids. J gave up 0 bases and V 4 bases, and 9 bases lay outside the gene matches. Germline assignment: CDR1 SGHDN and CDR2 FVKESK. CDR3 residues: CASSPLQGSSSYEQYF. CDR3 in DNA: TGTGCCAGCAGCCCACTACAGGGGAGTAGCTCCTACGAGCAGTACTTC.

The rearrangement uses TRBV19 and TRBJ2-7; 8 bases map to TRBD1. The CDR3 runs to 14 residues. V shed 5 bases, J shed 7 bases, and the junction held 10 bases outside the gene matches. CDR1 is LNHDA and CDR2 is SQIVND in the germline V gene (reference sequence). The CDR3 is CASSGAGGRLEQYF. CDR3 nucleotide sequence: TGTGCCAGTAGTGGGGCAGGGGGCCGGTTGGAGCAGTACTTC. The whole variable domain, filled in from reference TRBV19 and TRBJ2-7, reads DGGITQSPKYLFRKEGQNVTLSCEQNLNHDAMYWYRQDPGQGLRLIYYSQIVNDFQKGDIAEGYSVSREKKESFPLTVTSAQKNPTAFYLCASSGAGGRLEQYFGPGTRLTVT.

This chain connects TRBV4-1 to TRBJ2-3; 7 bases agree with TRBD2. The CDR3 spans 17 residues. With V trimmed by 0 bases and J by 4 bases, 10 bases remained unmatched. Germline CDR1 reads MGHRA; CDR2 reads YSYEKL. CDR3 nucleotides: TGCGCCAGCAGCCAAGAAGGTTCTGGGGGGGGATCAGATACGCAGTATTTT. Translated, it gives CASSQEGSGGGSDTQYF.

This clone was counted only a few times. The rearrangement uses TRBV7-9 and TRBJ2-5, with 7 nucleotides matching TRBD1. V gave up 5 bases and J gave up 1 base; unmatched junction bases: 13. The CDR3 length is 17 residues. CDR1 and CDR2 from the germline V gene are SEHNR and FQNEAQ (reference sequence). CDR3 region: CASSPILLEGAQETQYF. The CDR3 DNA is TGTGCCAGCAGCCCAATCCTTTTAGAGGGGGCCCAAGAGACCCAGTACTTC.

J is TRBJ2-1 and V is TRBV7-8; D is possibly TRBD2 (6 bases). V lost 5 bases and J 7 bases, leaving 21 bases between the germline ends. CDR1 is SGHVS and CDR2 is FQNEAQ in the germline V gene. The CDR3 loop spans 16 amino acids. The DNA of the CDR3 is TGTGCCAGCAGCCCGGTCCTAGCGTCCTGGGGAAATGAGCAGTTCTTC. Encoded protein: CASSPVLASWGNEQFF.

J is TRBJ2-5 and V is TRBV11-1; D is uncertain. Trimming stripped 1 base from V and 4 bases from J, with 7 bases between. Germline V gene sequence: CDR1 SGHAT, CDR2 FQDESV (reference sequence). The CDR3 extends over 13 amino acids. CDR3 coding DNA: TGTGCCAGCAGCTTAGATACGGGAGAGACCCAGTACTTC. The encoded protein is CASSLDTGETQYF.

The chain joins TRBV5-1 to TRBJ2-5; TRBD1 matches 10 bases. The J call may be faulty, since TRBJ2-7 better matches the DNA end. Germline CDR1 is SGHRS and CDR2 is YFSETQ. This CDR3 region has 13 residues. CDR3: CASSGTGVDEQYF. The CDR3 coding sequence is TGCGCCAGTTCCGGGACAGGGGTCGACGAGCAGTACTTC.

The chain combines TRBV12-5 with TRBJ1-1; 9 bases line up with TRBD1. The CDR3 runs 17 residues. Germline trimming cut 1 base from V and 2 bases from J; bases unmatched to any gene: 8. Germline V gives CDR1 LGHNT, CDR2 FRNRAP. The CDR3 spells CASGLAVRTGANTEAFF. The CDR3 DNA reads as TGTGCTAGTGGTTTGGCCGTCCGGACAGGGGCTAACACTGAAGCTTTCTTT.

The J gene is TRBJ2-7, the V gene TRBV7-9, with 8 bases aligning to TRBD2. The CDR3 has 18 residues. The germline V gene encodes CDR1 SEHNR and CDR2 FQNEAQ (reference sequence). With 5 bases clipped from V and 0 bases from J, the junction kept 15 bases outside the gene matches. The CDR3 DNA reads as TGTGCCAGCAGCACTAGCTGGGCGGGGGGCCGAAGCTCCTACGAGCAGTACTTC. Translated, it gives CASSTSWAGGRSSYEQYF.